The sequence of this T cell receptor beta chain was determined in a study of cytomegalovirus exposure and HLA in healthy donors. PCR used 60 Vbeta primers and 13 Jbeta primers. Assay: immunoSEQ multiplex PCR; the TCRdb copy retains only in-frame clones and omits some. The top ten clones hold 2% to 3% of a sample with 110,000 or so clones, about three quarters of them seen once. The CDR3 totals 13 residues. The V and J ends lost 4 bases and 5 bases respectively, with 12 bases between them. Germline CDR1 and CDR2: SEHNR and FQNEAQ (reference sequence). Findings and caveats of the study: Most TCR sequences proved rare, with some public TCRs found in many donors.

Details on this clone: No antigen is known for it.

The chain uses TRBV7-9 and TRBJ2-7; perhaps TRBD2 as D (6 bases). This clonotype originated in a female donor in good health and CMV-seronegative. What was sequenced was PBMCs. For the CDR3, the DNA is TGTGCCAGCAGCTCGGGACTTGGTGACGAGCAGTACTTC. Protein sequence: CASSSGLGDEQYF.